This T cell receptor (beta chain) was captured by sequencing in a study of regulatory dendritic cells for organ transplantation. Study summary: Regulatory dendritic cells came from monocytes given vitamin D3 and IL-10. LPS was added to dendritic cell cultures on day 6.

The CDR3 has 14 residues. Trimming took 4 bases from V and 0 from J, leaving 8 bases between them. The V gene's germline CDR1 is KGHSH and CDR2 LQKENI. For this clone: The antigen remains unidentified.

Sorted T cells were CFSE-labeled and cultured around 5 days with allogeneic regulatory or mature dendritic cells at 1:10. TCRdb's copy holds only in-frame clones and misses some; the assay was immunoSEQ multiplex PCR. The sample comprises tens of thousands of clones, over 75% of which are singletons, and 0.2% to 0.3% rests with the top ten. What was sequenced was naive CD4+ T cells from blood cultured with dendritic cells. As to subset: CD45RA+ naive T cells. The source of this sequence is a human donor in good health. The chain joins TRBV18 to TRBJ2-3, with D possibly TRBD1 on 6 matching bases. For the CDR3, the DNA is TGTGCCAGCTCACGGACAGTTAGCACAGATACGCAGTATTTT. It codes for CASSRTVSTDTQYF. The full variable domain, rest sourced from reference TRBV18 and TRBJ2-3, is NAGVMQNPRHLVRRRGQEARLRCSPMKGHSHVYWYRQLPEEGLKFMVYLQKENIIDESGMPKERFSAEFPKEGPSILRIQQVVRGDSAAYFCASSRTVSTDTQYFGPGTRLTVL.